This T cell receptor (beta chain) was obtained from a study of early T cells in non-severe SARS-CoV-2 infection. General observations from the study: VDJdb-based annotation leaned toward anti-spike CD8 responses and missed private and CD4 specificities.

Germline V gene lookup returns CDR1 GTSNPN and CDR2 SVGIG (reference sequence). This CDR3 is built from 11 residues. Trimming stripped 1 base from V and 10 bases from J, with 8 bases between. This clonotype was observed many times. The antigen remains undetermined. Individual cDNA molecules carried attached unique molecular identifiers. TCRdb used MiXCR to reprocess the 5' RACE reads, holding one entry per CDR3 protein. The table includes 35,000 to 45,000 distinct CDR3 sequences, about 8% detected once. Sequences were derived from whole blood, sampled at baseline. The rearrangement uses TRBV30 and TRBJ2-1, with D unclear. The TCR sequence derives from an adult who was a healthcare worker with PCR-confirmed SARS-CoV-2 infection or an uninfected control (not recorded which). The CDR3 spells CAWSGMGEQFF. The CDR3 DNA sequence: TGTGCCTGGAGTGGAATGGGGGAGCAGTTCTTC. The full variable domain, completed using reference TRBV30 and TRBJ2-1, is SQTIHQWPATLVQPVGSPLSLECTVEGTSNPNLYWYRQAAGRGLQLLFYSVGIGQISSEVPQNLSASRPQDRQFILSSKKLLLSDSGFYLCAWSGMGEQFFGPGTRLTVL.